One T cell receptor (beta chain) is described in this entry. Its antigen remains unknown. These data are taken from a study of T cells in Graves' hyperthyroidism and ophthalmopathy. TCR beta CDR3 region amplification was performed from RNA transcripts. HTBI primers were the set used in a first-round RT-PCR of the TCR CDR3. TCRdb reprocessed the multiplex PCR reads with MiXCR, giving one entry per CDR3 protein. The sample yields about 640,000 distinct CDR3 sequences, roughly 20% seen once. Study-wide findings and caveats: Stable hyperthyroidism was separated from ophthalmopathy by a model based on 13 V-J features. Most thyroid clonotypes that were expanded above 0.001 also turned up in blood.

This CDR3 has 16 residues. V shed 3 bases, J shed 6 bases, and the junction held 7 bases outside the gene matches. CDR1 is DFQATT and CDR2 is SNEGSKA in the germline V gene (reference sequence). This receptor was taken from a man aged 30 to 45 with Graves' ophthalmopathy. The specimen was blood. The rearrangement uses TRBV20-1 and TRBJ2-3; 15 nucleotides agree with TRBD2. CDR3 DNA: TGCAGTGCTAGGGGGACTAGCGGGAGGCAAATCGATACGCAGTATTTT. Translating it yields CSARGTSGRQIDTQYF.